These 2 T cell receptor beta chains share one sample of origin, sequenced in a study of cytomegalovirus exposure and HLA in healthy donors. Primers: 60 Vbeta forward and 13 Jbeta reverse. Measured with immunoSEQ multiplex PCR; TCRdb has only the in-frame clones, and not every one. The table includes about 110,000 clones, 70% detected once. Source material: PBMCs. The source of these receptors is a man aged 25-45 years in good health and CMV-seropositive.

This clone was seen once. V is TRBV28 and J is TRBJ2-3; a weak D match, TRBD2 (5 bases). The CDR3 loop spans 13 amino acids. Trimming left V 5 bases short and J 5 bases short, with 11 bases between. Germline V gene lookup returns CDR1 MDHEN and CDR2 SYDVKM. CDR3 loop: CASSPPRGDTQYF. CDR3 DNA sequence: TGTGCCAGCAGTCCGCCCCGGGGAGATACGCAGTATTTT. The variable domain in full, with the rest retrieved from reference TRBV28 and TRBJ2-3, is DVKVTQSSRYLVKRTGEKVFLECVQDMDHENMFWYRQDPGLGLRLIYFSYDVKMKEKGDIPEGYSVSREKKERFSLILESASTNQTSMYLCASSPPRGDTQYFGPGTRLTVL.

The chain combines TRBV7-3 with TRBJ2-3; tentative D call: TRBD1 (5 bases). Germline lookup yields CDR1 SGHTA and CDR2 FQGTGA. Trimming pared 3 bases from V and 1 base from J, leaving 11 bases between. This CDR3 has 15 residues. CDR3 DNA: TGTGCCAGCAGCTTTGGGGCTATCGGCACAGATACGCAGTATTTT. Encoded protein: CASSFGAIGTDTQYF.